These 8 T cell receptor beta chains share one sample of origin, sequenced in a study of cytomegalovirus exposure and HLA in healthy donors. Only in-frame clones appear in the TCRdb table, and some are missing; sequencing was by immunoSEQ multiplex PCR. The profile shows tens of thousands of clones, 80% to 95% of them singletons. What was sequenced was PBMCs. The source of these receptors is a woman in her 30s in good health and CMV-seronegative.

CDR3 sequence reads: CASSMTPGHQTPRPQHF. The CDR3 DNA reads as TGTGCCAGTAGTATGACTCCGGGACACCAGACCCCGAGGCCCCAGCATTTT. The rearrangement joins TRBV19 to TRBJ1-5; D is perhaps TRBD1 (6 bases). The germline V gene encodes CDR1 LNHDA and CDR2 SQIVND (reference sequence). Trimming removed 3 bases at V and 9 bases at J, with 24 bases between. The CDR3 has 17 amino acids.

The chain couples TRBV10-3 to TRBJ1-5, with unresolved D. V was trimmed by 3 bases and J by 0 bases, leaving 6 bases between them. CDR3 length: 14 amino acids. Germline V gives CDR1 ENHRY, CDR2 SYGVKD. In nucleotides, the CDR3 is TGTGCCATCAGTGATGCGGGTAGCAATCAGCCCCAGCATTTT. Amino acid sequence: CAISDAGSNQPQHF.

The table lists this clone with a count of one. This sequence joins TRBV5-1 and TRBJ2-5; possibly TRBD1 for D (5 bases). The CDR3 sequence is 13 residues long. The germline V gene has CDR1 SGHRS and CDR2 YFSETQ. V was clipped by 3 bases and J by 4 bases, with 10 bases between them. CDR3 DNA: TGCGCCAGCAGCTCACAGGTAATAGAGACCCAGTACTTC. This translates into CASSSQVIETQYF. The complete variable domain, with remaining parts taken from reference TRBV5-1 and TRBJ2-5, reads KAGVTQTPRYLIKTRGQQVTLSCSPISGHRSVSWYQQTPGQGLQFLFEYFSETQRNKGNFPGRFSGRQFSNSRSEMNVSTLELGDSALYLCASSSQVIETQYFGPGTRLLVL.

Details on this clone: Other nucleotide sequences from this sample produce the same CDR3. The CDR3 loop reads CASSQQGSGNTIYF. The DNA of the CDR3 is TGTGCCAGCAGTCAGCAGGGCTCTGGAAACACCATATATTTT. V usage is TRBV6-5 and J usage is TRBJ1-3; D might be TRBD1 (5 bases). This CDR3 has 14 amino acids. V gave up 5 bases and J gave up 0 bases, with 8 bases separating them. Looked up from germline, CDR1 is MNHEY and CDR2 is SVGAGI.

The rearrangement links TRBV30 to TRBJ1-1, with a weak D call TRBD1 (5 bases). CDR1 GTSNPN and CDR2 SVGIG come from the germline V gene (reference sequence). V gave up 5 bases and J gave up 7 bases, with 14 bases separating them. CDR3 length: 12 residues. In nucleotides, the CDR3 is TGTGCCTGGCGCCGACTCAGGGTTGAAGCTTTCTTT. Translating it yields CAWRRLRVEAFF. The full variable domain, with the rest looked up from reference TRBV30 and TRBJ1-1, is SQTIHQWPATLVQPVGSPLSLECTVEGTSNPNLYWYRQAAGRGLQLLFYSVGIGQISSEVPQNLSASRPQDRQFILSSKKLLLSDSGFYLCAWRRLRVEAFFGQGTRLTVV.

The chain couples TRBV18 to TRBJ2-1, with a weak D call TRBD2 (6 bases). The V and J ends lost 6 bases and 8 bases respectively, with 14 bases between them. Per germline, CDR1 KGHSH and CDR2 LQKENI. The CDR3 has 13 amino acids. CDR3 amino acids: CASSPTSVDEQFF. In DNA, the CDR3 is TGTGCCAGCTCCCCGACTAGTGTGGATGAGCAGTTCTTC.

The chain is built from TRBV4-3 and TRBJ2-7; 8 bases match TRBD1. The J segment lost 0 bases and the V segment lost 4 bases, leaving 5 bases of the junction unmatched. CDR3 length: 15 amino acids. CDR1 LGHNA and CDR2 YSLEER come from the germline V gene. CDR3 nucleotide sequence: TGCGCCAGCAGCCTCGGACAGGGACTCTCCTACGAGCAGTACTTC. Translating gives CASSLGQGLSYEQYF.

The genes are TRBV27 and TRBJ2-2; 10 bases map to TRBD1. Germline CDR1 reads MNHEY; CDR2 reads SMNVEV (reference sequence). The CDR3 sequence is 17 residues long. Trimming at V came to 3 bases and at J to 7 bases, leaving 11 bases not matched to a gene. CDR3 in DNA: TGTGCCAGCAGTTTCGGTTATGACAGGGGGCGAGGCGGGGAGCTGTTTTTT. It encodes CASSFGYDRGRGGELFF.